The 21 T cell receptor beta chains below all came from one sample that was sequenced in a study of blood T cell repertoires in COVID-19. Only in-frame clones appear in the TCRdb table, and some are missing; sequencing was by immunoSEQ multiplex PCR. The table includes 85,000 to 90,000 clones, 86% detected once. Sequencing was performed on peripheral blood. The source is a human donor in a cohort sampled during active COVID-19.

This chain uses TRBV7-3 with TRBJ2-1; 7 bases map to TRBD2. Losses at the gene ends were 10 bases for V and 2 bases for J; bases not matched to a gene: 11. The CDR3 has 15 amino acids. Germline V lookup: CDR1 SGHTA, CDR2 FQGTGA. The CDR3 nucleotides are TGTGCCACCCCACTCAGCGGGAAGGCCTACAATGAGCAGTTCTTC. Translating gives CATPLSGKAYNEQFF.

The gene calls are TRBV10-2 and TRBJ1-2, with a possible D match to TRBD1 (6 bases). The CDR3 consists of 15 residues. Trimming stripped 1 base from V and 4 bases from J, with 13 bases between. The germline V gene has CDR1 WSHSY and CDR2 SAAADI. CDR3 DNA: TGCGCCAGCAGTGAGTTTTTGCAGGGGATCTATGGCTACACCTTC. Translated: CASSEFLQGIYGYTF.

The J gene is TRBJ2-7, the V gene TRBV11-2; TRBD1 matches at 7 bases. V trimming: 8 bases; J trimming: 7 bases; junction bases outside the gene matches: 11. The germline V gene has CDR1 SGHAT and CDR2 FQNNGV. The CDR3 totals 13 residues. CDR3: CASASTGASEQYF. As DNA, the CDR3 is TGTGCCAGCGCCTCCACAGGGGCTTCGGAGCAGTACTTC.

The chain has TRBV29-1 and TRBJ1-2; D perhaps matches TRBD1 (6 bases). CDR1 is SQVTM, CDR2 ANQGSEA, per germline. The CDR3 is 11 amino acids. Trimming removed 5 bases from V and 5 bases from J, with 9 bases in between. The CDR3 nucleotides are TGCAGCGTTATAACAGGGTATGGCTACACCTTC. It encodes CSVITGYGYTF.

The rearrangement joins TRBV7-2 to TRBJ2-7; TRBD1 matches at 7 bases. V shed 2 bases and J 3 bases; nucleotides not matched to a gene: 4. The length of the CDR3 is 14 residues. Germline V lookup: CDR1 SGHTA, CDR2 FQGNSA. CDR3: CASSLHRDSYEQYF. In nucleotides, the CDR3 is TGTGCCAGCAGCTTACACCGGGACAGCTACGAGCAGTACTTC. The full variable domain, in which reference TRBV7-2 and TRBJ2-7 provide the parts outside the CDR3, is GAGVSQSPSNKVTEKGKDVELRCDPISGHTALYWYRQSLGQGLEFLIYFQGNSAPDKSGLPSDRFSAERTGGSVSTLTIQRTQQEDSAVYLCASSLHRDSYEQYFGPGTRLTVT.

The CDR3 loop reads CASSPGLDYNEQFF. The CDR3, as DNA: TGTGCCAGCAGCCCTGGGCTTGACTACAATGAGCAGTTCTTC. The V call is TRBV2, the J call TRBJ2-1; D is uncertain. The CDR3 extends over 14 amino acids. V lost 6 bases and J 3 bases, leaving 12 bases between the germline ends. Germline V gene lookup returns CDR1 SNHLY and CDR2 FYNNEI.

This chain uses TRBV19 with TRBJ2-7; TRBD1 is a possible D gene (5 bases). Germline V gives CDR1 LNHDA, CDR2 SQIVND (reference sequence). Trimming took off 4 bases at V and 4 bases at J, with 14 bases between the two ends. The CDR3 length is 14 residues. This CDR3 is CASSTGFFGYEQYF. In nucleotides, the CDR3 is TGTGCCAGTAGTACAGGGTTCTTCGGGTACGAGCAGTACTTC.

The rearrangement uses TRBV10-3 and TRBJ1-4; 7 bases are shared with TRBD1. Germline values: CDR1 ENHRY, CDR2 SYGVKD. The CDR3 consists of 16 residues. V lost 2 bases and J lost 4; bases outside the gene matches: 7. Written as DNA, the CDR3 is TGTGCCATCAGTGAGGGGTCGGGACAGATTAATGAAAAACTGTTTTTT. Translating it yields CAISEGSGQINEKLFF.

This clone was recorded only once. The chain joins TRBV5-4 to TRBJ2-1, with TRBD1 as a possible D gene (5 bases). The length of the CDR3 is 14 residues. Trimming left V 0 bases short and J 5 bases short, with 9 bases between. Germline CDR1 SGHNT, CDR2 YYREEE (reference sequence). CDR3 region: CASSLVPDNNEQFF. CDR3 DNA: TGTGCCAGCAGCTTGGTACCGGACAACAATGAGCAGTTCTTC.

This chain connects TRBV11-2 to TRBJ2-7; possibly TRBD1 for D (5 bases). This CDR3 comprises 14 residues. Trimming removed 5 bases from V and 7 bases from J, with 18 bases in between. Germline V gives CDR1 SGHAT, CDR2 FQNNGV. CDR3 region: CASSTTTAFGEQYF. Here the CDR3 DNA reads TGTGCCAGCAGCACCACGACAGCCTTCGGGGAGCAGTACTTC.

In its sample, this clone was seen once. J is TRBJ1-5 and V is TRBV6-5; weak D call: TRBD1 (6 bases). With 6 bases removed from V and 2 bases from J, the gap between germline ends came to 8 bases. The CDR3 runs 13 residues. Germline CDR1 reads MNHEY; CDR2 reads SVGAGI. In DNA, the CDR3 is TGTGCCAGCAGCAGGGGAGGCAATCAGCCCCAGCATTTT. Translating gives CASSRGGNQPQHF.

The chain has TRBV6-5 and TRBJ1-4, with 7 bases identical to TRBD1. This CDR3 region has 16 residues. J was trimmed by 0 bases and V by 4 bases; bases with no gene match: 5. Germline V lookup: CDR1 MNHEY, CDR2 SVGAGI. The CDR3 nucleotides read TGTGCCAGCAGTTCCACAGGGGCCCCAACTAATGAAAAACTGTTTTTT. This sequence encodes CASSSTGAPTNEKLFF.

This chain joins TRBV9 and TRBJ1-1, with TRBD1 matching 8 bases. The CDR3 totals 17 residues. With 3 bases clipped from V and 3 bases from J, the junction kept 13 bases outside the gene matches. Germline CDR1 and CDR2: SGDLS and YYNGEE. The CDR3 nucleotides read TGTGCCAGCAGCGATCCGGGACAGGCGACCCTGGACACTGAAGCTTTCTTT. Protein: CASSDPGQATLDTEAFF.

The chain combines TRBV11-2 with TRBJ1-4; a possible D gene is TRBD1 (5 bases). The CDR3 has 13 amino acids. Germline lookup yields CDR1 SGHAT and CDR2 FQNNGV. V was shortened by 8 bases and J by 8 bases, with 15 bases between the two germline ends. CDR3: CASQQGVEEKLFF. Here the CDR3 DNA reads TGTGCCAGCCAGCAGGGCGTTGAGGAAAAACTGTTTTTT.

This clone was observed a handful of times. The J gene is TRBJ1-1, the V gene TRBV6-6; perhaps TRBD1 as D (6 bases). The CDR3 length is 13 residues. CDR1 is MNHNY, CDR2 SVGAGI, per germline (reference sequence). With 6 bases removed from V and 2 bases from J, the gap between germline ends came to 10 bases. The CDR3 DNA sequence: TGTGCCAGCAGCCGGGACATTAACACTGAAGCTTTCTTT. Protein sequence: CASSRDINTEAFF.

The chain joins TRBV4-2 to TRBJ2-5; 10 bases fit TRBD2. CDR1 and CDR2 (germline): LGHNA, YNFKEQ. J gave up 7 bases and V 0 bases, and 8 bases lay outside the gene matches. The CDR3 loop spans 16 amino acids. CDR3 residues: CASSQDGSGRAGTQYF. The CDR3 bases are TGTGCCAGCAGCCAAGACGGCAGCGGGAGGGCCGGGACCCAGTACTTC.

The chain employs TRBV19 and TRBJ2-3; D might be TRBD2 (5 bases). The length of the CDR3 is 14 residues. CDR1 is LNHDA, CDR2 SQIVND, per germline (reference sequence). Trimming left V 1 base short and J 5 bases short, with 10 bases between. The CDR3 here is CASSIVPSLDTQYF. The CDR3 nucleotides are TGTGCCAGTAGTATAGTGCCTAGCCTAGATACGCAGTATTTT. The variable domain in full, completed from reference TRBV19 and TRBJ2-3, reads DGGITQSPKYLFRKEGQNVTLSCEQNLNHDAMYWYRQDPGQGLRLIYYSQIVNDFQKGDIAEGYSVSREKKESFPLTVTSAQKNPTAFYLCASSIVPSLDTQYFGPGTRLTVL.

This chain joins TRBV7-8 and TRBJ2-1; 10 nucleotides align to TRBD2. The CDR3 covers 17 residues. Germline loops: CDR1 SGHVS, CDR2 FQNEAQ. The J segment lost 5 bases and the V segment lost 0 bases, leaving 7 bases of the junction unmatched. CDR3 in amino acids: CASSLAVISGGNNEQFF. DNA for the CDR3: TGTGCCAGCAGCTTAGCGGTTATTAGCGGGGGGAACAATGAGCAGTTCTTC.

This clone was seen a handful of times. Other DNA variants within this sample encode the same CDR3. Here the CDR3 DNA reads TGTGCCAGCAGCAGAGGAGATACGCAGTATTTT. This codes for CASSRGDTQYF. The rearrangement uses TRBV9 and TRBJ2-3; no reliable D call. V was trimmed by 4 bases and J by 5 bases, leaving 5 bases between them. The CDR3 has 11 amino acids. Germline loops: CDR1 SGDLS, CDR2 YYNGEE.

This clone has a handful of counts. The genes are TRBV5-1 and TRBJ1-6; possibly TRBD1 for D (5 bases). CDR1 and CDR2 from the germline V gene are SGHRS and YFSETQ. The germline V and J ends were trimmed by 4 bases and 3 bases, with 11 bases remaining between them. The CDR3 extends over 15 amino acids. This CDR3 is CASSPGPGYNSPLHF. The CDR3, as DNA: TGCGCCAGCAGCCCAGGGCCAGGCTATAATTCACCCCTCCACTTT.

This chain links TRBV6-6 with TRBJ2-5; 14 bases agree with TRBD2. CDR3 size: 17 residues. The germline CDR1 and CDR2 sequences are MNHNY and SVGAGI (reference sequence). The V and J ends lost 5 bases and 6 bases, in that order; junction bases with no gene match: 11. The CDR3 reads CASSPGGGLAGDKTQYF. In DNA form, the CDR3 reads TGTGCCAGCAGTCCCGGTGGGGGACTAGCGGGAGACAAGACCCAGTACTTC.